The rows below give T cell receptor beta chains drawn from one sample of a study of response to subunit inactivated influenza vaccine. TCRdb used MiXCR to reprocess the RT-PCR reads, holding one entry per CDR3 protein. This sample has hundreds of thousands of distinct CDR3 sequences, with 10% to 15% found just once. The sample consisted of PBMCs from blood, taken on the day of vaccination. The source is a man aged 50-60 years who received an inactivated influenza vaccine. The CDR3 runs from the conserved cysteine through the conserved F or W. A D gene is named only where the DNA matches it firmly. Some rows have no size entry. The others give once, few or many, or a class for an expanded clone.

len	v_gene	d_gene	j_gene	abundance	CDR3aa	CDR3nt
18	TRBV27	NA	TRBJ1-4	few	CARRLRETEGCTNEKLFF	TGTGCCAGACGTCTCAGGGAGACTGAGGGTTGCACTAATGAAAAACTGTTTTTT
15	TRBV5-5	NA	TRBJ2-3	few	CASSLDLISTDTQYF	TGTGCCAGCAGCTTGGATCTAATTAGCACAGATACGCAGTATTTT
16	TRBV11-2	NA	TRBJ2-1	few	CASSPVGGKGNNEQFF	TGTGCCAGCAGCCCGGTTGGCGGGAAGGGCAACAATGAGCAGTTCTTC
13	TRBV6-2/TRBV6-3	NA	TRBJ1-2	many	CASNLSGHQGYTF	TGTGCCAGCAACCTCTCTGGACACCAAGGCTACACCTTC
14	TRBV18	TRBD2	TRBJ2-7	NA	CASSQTSGPYEQYF	TGTGCCAGCTCACAGACTAGCGGTCCCTACGAGCAGTACTTC
17	TRBV28	NA	TRBJ2-7	NA	CASSFSSLAHSSYEQYF	TGTGCCAGCAGTTTTTCGTCTCTAGCGCATAGCTCCTACGAGCAGTACTTC
16	TRBV6-2/TRBV6-3	NA	TRBJ2-2	many	CASSYPGRRWSGELFF	TGTGCCAGCAGTTACCCGGGACGGAGGTGGTCCGGGGAGCTGTTTTTT
12	TRBV6-5	NA	TRBJ1-2	many	CASSNGLYGYTF	TGTGCCAGCAGTAACGGCCTCTATGGCTACACCTTC
13	TRBV5-1	NA	TRBJ2-5	many	CASSFRARETQYF	TGCGCCAGCAGCTTCAGGGCCCGAGAGACCCAGTACTTC
11	TRBV6-2/TRBV6-3	NA	TRBJ1-4	NA	CASRRGEKLFF	TGTGCCAGCAGGAGGGGGGAAAAACTGTTTTTT
14	TRBV29-1	NA	TRBJ1-1	few	CSANVGGGNTEAFF	TGCAGCGCCAACGTCGGAGGTGGGAACACTGAAGCTTTCTTT
16	TRBV4-3	TRBD1	TRBJ2-1	few	CASSHDSGGSYNEQFF	TGCGCCAGCAGCCACGACTCAGGGGGCTCCTACAATGAGCAGTTCTTC
15	TRBV12-3/TRBV12-4	TRBD1	TRBJ2-3	many	CASSHPGQGTDTQYF	TGTGCCAGCAGTCATCCGGGACAGGGAACAGATACGCAGTATTTT
12	TRBV20-1	NA	TRBJ2-7	few	CRLGGQGDEQYF	TGCAGGCTTGGGGGGCAGGGCGACGAGCAGTACTTC
13	TRBV4-2	NA	TRBJ2-3	NA	CASSQTPSDTQYF	TGTGCCAGCAGCCAAACTCCTTCAGATACGCAGTATTTT
16	TRBV7-8	TRBD2	TRBJ2-7	few	CASSLPGTSERHEQYF	TGTGCCAGCAGCTTACCCGGGACTAGCGAGCGCCACGAGCAGTACTTC
13	TRBV29-1	NA	TRBJ2-2	NA	CSVRARATGELFF	TGCAGCGTCCGGGCTCGGGCCACCGGGGAGCTGTTTTTT
13	TRBV7-6	NA	TRBJ2-7	few	CASSLDGASEQYF	TGTGCCAGCAGCTTAGACGGGGCAAGCGAGCAGTACTTC
16	TRBV4-2	NA	TRBJ1-3	many	CASSQPGRSSGNTIYF	TGTGCCAGCAGCCAACCCGGCAGGAGCTCTGGAAACACCATATATTTT
15	TRBV5-6	NA	TRBJ2-7	few	CASSPPGHLFYEQYF	TGTGCCAGCAGCCCGCCGGGACATCTTTTCTACGAGCAGTACTTC
18	TRBV24-1	TRBD2	TRBJ2-3	NA	CATSDSGTSGRITDTQYF	TGTGCCACCAGTGACTCCGGGACTAGCGGGAGGATCACAGATACGCAGTATTTT
14	TRBV12-3/TRBV12-4	NA	TRBJ1-1	few	CASKPGHQNTEAFF	TGTGCCAGCAAACCGGGACACCAGAACACTGAAGCTTTCTTT
12	TRBV29-1	TRBD1	TRBJ2-7	few	CSAAGGLHEQYF	TGCAGCGCCGCAGGGGGCCTACACGAGCAGTACTTC
15	TRBV29-1	NA	TRBJ1-2	NA	CSVRDGIRANYGYTF	TGCAGCGTGCGGGACGGAATACGAGCTAACTATGGCTACACCTTC
15	TRBV5-1	NA	TRBJ2-3	few	CASSSTAQGADTQYF	TGCGCCAGCAGCTCTACAGCCCAGGGAGCAGATACGCAGTATTTT
14	TRBV7-2	TRBD2	TRBJ2-2	few	CASRGGTYTGELFF	TGTGCCAGCCGGGGAGGGACTTACACCGGGGAGCTGTTTTTT
16	TRBV15	TRBD1	TRBJ2-5	NA	CATQAFRQGARETQYF	TGTGCCACCCAGGCCTTTCGACAGGGGGCTCGAGAGACCCAGTACTTC
13	TRBV20-1	NA	TRBJ1-6	NA	CSAAPRDNSPLHF	TGCAGTGCTGCTCCGAGGGACAATTCACCCCTCCACTTT